This record concerns one T cell receptor beta chain sequence. These data belong to a study of blood T cell repertoires in COVID-19. Looking at the study overall: Both acute and convalescent COVID-19 samples were obtained from the United States, Italy and Spain. The analysed material was cDNA or gDNA that came from T cells, B-cell-depleted T cells, or PBMCs.

Unmatched junction bases numbered 10, after V lost 4 bases and J lost 2 bases. The CDR3 extends over 16 amino acids. In germline, CDR1 is MNHEY, CDR2 SMNVEV (reference sequence). Produced via immunoSEQ multiplex PCR; TCRdb's table is partial and in-frame only. The sample lists under 500,000 clones; 87% were seen once. The sequence derives from a woman aged 18-35 years with acute COVID-19. The sequencing input was PBMCs or T cells enriched from blood (not recorded which). The J gene is TRBJ2-7, the V gene TRBV27; 8 bases fit TRBD1. CDR3 sequence (DNA): TGTGCCAGCAGTTCACCTCAGGGGGCGCGCACCTACGAGCAGTACTTC. Its translation is CASSSPQGARTYEQYF.